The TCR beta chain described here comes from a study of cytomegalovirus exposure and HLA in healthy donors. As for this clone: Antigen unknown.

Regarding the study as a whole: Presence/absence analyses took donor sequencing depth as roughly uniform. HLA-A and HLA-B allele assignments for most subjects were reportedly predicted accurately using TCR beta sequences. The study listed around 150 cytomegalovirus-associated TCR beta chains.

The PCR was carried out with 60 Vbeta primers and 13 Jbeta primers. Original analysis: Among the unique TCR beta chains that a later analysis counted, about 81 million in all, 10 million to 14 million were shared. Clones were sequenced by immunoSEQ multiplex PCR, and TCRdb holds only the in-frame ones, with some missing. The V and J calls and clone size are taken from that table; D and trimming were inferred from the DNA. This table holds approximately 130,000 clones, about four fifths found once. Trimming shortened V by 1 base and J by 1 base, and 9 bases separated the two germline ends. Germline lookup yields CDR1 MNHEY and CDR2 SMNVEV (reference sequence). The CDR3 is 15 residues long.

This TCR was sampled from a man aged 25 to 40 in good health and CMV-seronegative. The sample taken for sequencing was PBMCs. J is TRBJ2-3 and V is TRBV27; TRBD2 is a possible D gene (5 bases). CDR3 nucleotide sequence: TGTGCCAGCAGTTTATGGTCAGCGGGCACAGATACGCAGTATTTT. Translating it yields CASSLWSAGTDTQYF.